What follows are 7 T cell receptor beta chains derived from one specimen sequenced in a study of cytomegalovirus exposure and HLA in healthy donors. The PCR used 60 Vbeta and 13 Jbeta primers. Sequenced by immunoSEQ multiplex PCR; TCRdb stores in-frame clones only, minus some. The sample lists roughly 110,000 clones, over 75% seen once, with roughly 2.5% in the top ten. The sample consisted of PBMCs. These receptors all come from a woman aged 18-29 years in good health and CMV-seronegative.

Remarks on this clone: This same CDR3 is encoded by further DNA sequences in the sample. The chain joins TRBV6-4 to TRBJ2-1, with no clear D. Germline V gene sequence: CDR1 MRHNA, CDR2 SNTAGT. The V gene lost 4 bases and the J gene lost 0 bases, with 7 bases spanning the gap. The CDR3 spans 14 residues. CDR3 amino acids: CASSVGGSYNEQFF. In DNA, the CDR3 is TGTGCCAGCAGTGTAGGCGGCTCCTACAATGAGCAGTTCTTC.

V gene TRBV4-3 combines with J gene TRBJ1-2; 10 bases line up with TRBD1. The germline V gene has CDR1 LGHNA and CDR2 YSLEER. V lost 4 bases, J lost 2 bases, and 7 bases stayed unmatched. This CDR3 is 16 amino acids long. CDR3 region: CASSRTKGQGNYGYTF. CDR3 DNA sequence: TGCGCCAGCAGCCGGACCAAGGGACAGGGGAACTATGGCTACACCTTC.

CDR3 sequence reads: CASGFLVQGYNESPLHF. CDR3 DNA sequence: TGTGCTAGTGGTTTTCTCGTTCAGGGTTATAATGAATCACCCCTCCACTTT. The chain joins TRBV12-5 to TRBJ1-6; D possibly corresponds to TRBD1 (5 bases). V gave up 3 bases and J gave up 10 bases, with 22 bases separating them. Germline CDR1 LGHNT, CDR2 FRNRAP. CDR3 length: 17 residues.

The rearrangement links TRBV9 to TRBJ1-3; no reliable D call. V was clipped by 4 bases and J by 5 bases, with 10 bases between them. Germline values: CDR1 SGDLS, CDR2 YYNGEE. The CDR3 has 13 residues. The CDR3 here is CASSPTRRNTIYF. For the CDR3, the DNA is TGTGCCAGCAGCCCTACTCGCCGAAACACCATATATTTT.

This clone appeared a single time. This chain connects TRBV15 to TRBJ2-7, with D perhaps TRBD1 (6 bases). Germline V gene lookup returns CDR1 LNHNV and CDR2 YYDKDF (reference sequence). CDR3 length: 15 amino acids. With 1 base removed from V and 6 bases from J, the gap between germline ends came to 16 bases. CDR3 protein: CATSRVGKVGGEQYF. In DNA form, the CDR3 reads TGTGCCACCAGCAGAGTGGGTAAGGTAGGGGGCGAGCAGTACTTC.

V is TRBV11-2 and J is TRBJ2-5, with 11 bases matching TRBD2. Germline CDR1 SGHAT, CDR2 FQNNGV. This CDR3 region has 15 residues. With V trimmed by 0 bases and J by 5 bases, 2 bases remained unmatched. CDR3: CASSLDGTSGETQYF. In nucleotides, the CDR3 is TGTGCCAGCAGCTTAGATGGGACTAGCGGCGAGACCCAGTACTTC.

The CDR3 nucleotides are TGTGCCAGCAGTTTAGACAGGGGGGCCTATGGCTACACCTTC. It is translated as CASSLDRGAYGYTF. The chain is built from TRBV28 and TRBJ1-2, with 9 bases aligning to TRBD1. There are 14 residues in the CDR3. V was pared by 2 bases and J by 4 bases, with 2 bases of the junction left unmatched. The V gene's germline CDR1 is MDHEN and CDR2 SYDVKM.